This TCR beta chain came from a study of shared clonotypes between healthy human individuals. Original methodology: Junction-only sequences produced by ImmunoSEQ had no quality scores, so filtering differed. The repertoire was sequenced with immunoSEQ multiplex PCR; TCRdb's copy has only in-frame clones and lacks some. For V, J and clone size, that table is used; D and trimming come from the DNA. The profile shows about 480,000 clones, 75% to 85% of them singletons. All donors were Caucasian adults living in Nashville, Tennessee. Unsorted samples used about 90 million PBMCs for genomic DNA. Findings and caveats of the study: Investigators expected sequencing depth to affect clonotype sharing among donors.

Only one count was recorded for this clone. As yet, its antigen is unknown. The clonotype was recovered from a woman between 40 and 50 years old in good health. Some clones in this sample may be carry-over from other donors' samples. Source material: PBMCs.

In nucleotides, the CDR3 is TGTGCCAGCAGCTTATGGGCCAATGAGCAGTTCTTC. Translation: CASSLWANEQFF. This chain links TRBV7-2 with TRBJ2-1; D ambiguous. The V gene lost 2 bases and the J gene lost 6 bases, with 5 bases spanning the gap. CDR1 and CDR2 from the germline V gene are SGHTA and FQGNSA. This CDR3 region has 12 residues.